Listed below are T cell receptor beta chains from one sample, sequenced in a study of neurological immune-mediated disorders. TCRdb ran MiXCR on the 5' RACE reads and lists one entry per CDR3 protein. This repertoire shows 50,000 to 65,000 distinct CDR3 sequences, approximately 3.9% found once; its top ten account for 1.5% to 2%. Sequenced: PBMCs. These receptors came from a man aged 30-40 years with multiple sclerosis. The CDR3 runs from the conserved cysteine through the conserved F or W. D genes are given only for firm matches. Some rows have no size entry. The others give once, few or many, or a class for an expanded clone.

d_call: TRBD2
v_call: TRBV6-5
clone_size: many
j_call: TRBJ2-1
cdr3_aa: CASGRDPASNEQFF
cdr3_nt: TGTGCCAGCGGGAGGGATCCCGCCTCCAATGAGCAGTTCTTC

d_call: NA
v_call: TRBV7-9
clone_size: many
j_call: TRBJ1-1
cdr3_aa: CASSLGSTEAFF
cdr3_nt: TGTGCCAGCAGCTTGGGTAGCACTGAAGCTTTCTTT

d_call: TRBD1
v_call: TRBV4-1
clone_size: many
j_call: TRBJ2-1
cdr3_aa: CASSQGSGTGSYNEQFF
cdr3_nt: TGCGCCAGCAGCCAAGGCTCAGGGACAGGCTCCTACAATGAGCAGTTCTTC

d_call: NA
v_call: TRBV7-8
clone_size: NA
j_call: TRBJ2-3
cdr3_aa: CASSPLELGREFVTQYF
cdr3_nt: TGTGCCAGCAGCCCCTTAGAGCTAGGTCGGGAGTTCGTGACGCAGTATTTT

d_call: NA
v_call: TRBV6-1
clone_size: few
j_call: TRBJ1-2
cdr3_aa: CASKGLGIYGYTF
cdr3_nt: TGTGCCAGCAAGGGCCTCGGGATCTATGGCTACACCTTC

d_call: NA
v_call: TRBV5-1
clone_size: many
j_call: TRBJ2-7
cdr3_aa: CASSLPLGAAMNEQYF
cdr3_nt: TGCGCCAGCAGCCTCCCTCTCGGGGCAGCAATGAACGAGCAGTACTTC

d_call: TRBD2
v_call: TRBV3-1
clone_size: many
j_call: TRBJ2-3
cdr3_aa: CASSSSGGTDTQYF
cdr3_nt: TGTGCCAGCAGCTCTAGCGGCGGCACAGATACGCAGTATTTT

d_call: TRBD2
v_call: TRBV4-2
clone_size: many
j_call: TRBJ2-7
cdr3_aa: CASSQVAGRVYEQYF
cdr3_nt: TGTGCCAGCAGCCAAGTTGCCGGGAGGGTTTACGAGCAGTACTTC

d_call: NA
v_call: TRBV29-1
clone_size: many
j_call: TRBJ2-1
cdr3_aa: CSVGLGGRSYNEQFF
cdr3_nt: TGCAGCGTTGGACTGGGGGGACGAAGTTACAATGAGCAGTTCTTC

d_call: NA
v_call: TRBV7-8
clone_size: many
j_call: TRBJ2-1
cdr3_aa: CASNAGGGYNEQFF
cdr3_nt: TGTGCCAGCAACGCTGGAGGGGGGTACAATGAGCAGTTCTTC

d_call: NA
v_call: TRBV10-1
clone_size: NA
j_call: TRBJ1-3
cdr3_aa: CASSESTSGNTIYF
cdr3_nt: TGCGCCAGCAGTGAGTCGACATCTGGAAACACCATATATTTT

d_call: NA
v_call: TRBV18
clone_size: many
j_call: TRBJ1-1
cdr3_aa: CASSPVEGNTEAFF
cdr3_nt: TGTGCCAGCTCACCAGTGGAGGGAAACACTGAAGCTTTCTTT

d_call: NA
v_call: TRBV7-8
clone_size: many
j_call: TRBJ1-1
cdr3_aa: CASSASSYTEAFF
cdr3_nt: TGTGCCAGCAGCGCCAGCAGTTACACTGAAGCTTTCTTT

d_call: NA
v_call: TRBV6-1
clone_size: many
j_call: TRBJ2-7
cdr3_aa: CAAQIQGSSYEQYF
cdr3_nt: TGTGCCGCCCAAATCCAGGGGAGCTCCTACGAGCAGTACTTC

d_call: TRBD1
v_call: TRBV7-6
clone_size: few
j_call: TRBJ2-2
cdr3_aa: CASSSGQGMGELFF
cdr3_nt: TGTGCCAGCAGCTCGGGACAGGGGATGGGGGAGCTGTTTTTT

d_call: TRBD2
v_call: TRBV6-5
clone_size: many
j_call: TRBJ2-3
cdr3_aa: CASSWGTSADTQYF
cdr3_nt: TGTGCCAGCAGTTGGGGGACTAGCGCAGATACGCAGTATTTT

d_call: NA
v_call: TRBV29-1
clone_size: many
j_call: TRBJ1-1
cdr3_aa: CSVLQGDTEAFF
cdr3_nt: TGCAGCGTCCTACAGGGAGACACTGAAGCTTTCTTT

d_call: NA
v_call: TRBV5-5
clone_size: many
j_call: TRBJ1-1
cdr3_aa: CASSLSTVRDGDTEAFF
cdr3_nt: TGTGCCAGCAGCTTGTCAACAGTTAGGGACGGGGACACTGAAGCTTTCTTT

d_call: NA
v_call: TRBV15
clone_size: many
j_call: TRBJ2-2
cdr3_aa: CATSWGPGELFF
cdr3_nt: TGTGCCACCAGCTGGGGGCCGGGGGAGCTGTTTTTT

d_call: NA
v_call: TRBV11-2
clone_size: many
j_call: TRBJ1-4
cdr3_aa: CASSLVLAYNEKLFF
cdr3_nt: TGTGCCAGCAGCTTAGTTCTCGCTTATAATGAAAAACTGTTTTTT

d_call: NA
v_call: TRBV18
clone_size: many
j_call: TRBJ1-2
cdr3_aa: CASSPRENGDYGYTF
cdr3_nt: TGTGCCAGCTCACCCCGAGAAAACGGTGACTATGGCTACACCTTC

d_call: NA
v_call: TRBV5-1
clone_size: many
j_call: TRBJ2-5
cdr3_aa: CASSFSEETQYF
cdr3_nt: TGCGCCAGCAGCTTTTCAGAAGAGACCCAGTACTTC

d_call: NA
v_call: TRBV29-1
clone_size: NA
j_call: TRBJ2-1
cdr3_aa: CSVEKGYNEQFF
cdr3_nt: TGCAGCGTTGAGAAGGGCTACAATGAGCAGTTCTTC

d_call: NA
v_call: TRBV6-5
clone_size: many
j_call: TRBJ2-5
cdr3_aa: CASSYLKGEREETQYF
cdr3_nt: TGTGCCAGCAGTTACCTCAAAGGGGAACGGGAGGAGACCCAGTACTTC

d_call: NA
v_call: TRBV5-1
clone_size: many
j_call: TRBJ2-5
cdr3_aa: CASSLGPRRETQYF
cdr3_nt: TGCGCCAGCAGCTTGGGACCCCGGAGAGAGACCCAGTACTTC

d_call: NA
v_call: TRBV7-3
clone_size: many
j_call: TRBJ2-1
cdr3_aa: CASSSSSSRPNEQFF
cdr3_nt: TGTGCCAGCAGCTCTAGCTCATCAAGGCCCAATGAGCAGTTCTTC

d_call: NA
v_call: TRBV15
clone_size: many
j_call: TRBJ1-2
cdr3_aa: CATSLGTNYGYTF
cdr3_nt: TGTGCCACCTCATTGGGGACTAACTATGGCTACACCTTC

d_call: TRBD1
v_call: TRBV5-1
clone_size: many
j_call: TRBJ2-3
cdr3_aa: CASSPGQGIIDTQYF
cdr3_nt: TGCGCCAGCAGCCCTGGACAGGGTATCATAGATACGCAGTATTTT

d_call: NA
v_call: TRBV20-1
clone_size: many
j_call: TRBJ2-6
cdr3_aa: CSASGPISGANVLTF
cdr3_nt: TGCAGTGCTAGTGGGCCCATCTCTGGGGCCAACGTCCTGACTTTC

d_call: NA
v_call: TRBV7-9
clone_size: many
j_call: TRBJ1-1
cdr3_aa: CASSKMGAQAFF
cdr3_nt: TGTGCCAGCAGCAAAATGGGGGCGCAGGCTTTCTTT

d_call: NA
v_call: TRBV20-1
clone_size: many
j_call: TRBJ1-1
cdr3_aa: CSADKDIPYTEAFF
cdr3_nt: TGCAGTGCTGATAAGGACATTCCGTACACTGAAGCTTTCTTT

d_call: TRBD2
v_call: TRBV20-1
clone_size: many
j_call: TRBJ2-5
cdr3_aa: CSARDGGLAEETQYF
cdr3_nt: TGCAGTGCTAGAGATGGGGGACTAGCGGAAGAGACCCAGTACTTC